A selection of T cell receptor beta chains follows, all from one sample in a study of Ad26.COV2.S vaccination and SARS-CoV-2 variants. Here immunoSEQ multiplex PCR was the method, and the copy in TCRdb shows in-frame clones only, minus some. This sample carries about 480,000 clones, 70% to 90% of them seen once, and the ten largest clones take 13%. The specimen was peripheral blood, collected in a trial of Ad26.COV2.S vaccine versus placebo. The receptors stem from a person between 18 and 59 years old who received the Ad26.COV2.S COVID-19 vaccine or a placebo. Both conserved end residues are part of each CDR3. D genes are given only for firm matches. Only some rows state a clone size, as once, few, many or a class for expanded clones.

clone_size	j_call	d_call	v_call	cdr3_aa	cdr3_nt
-	TRBJ2-3	TRBD2	TRBV4-2	CASSGSGLAGDTQYF	TGTGCCAGCAGCGGATCGGGACTAGCGGGAGATACGCAGTATTTT
-	TRBJ2-5	-	TRBV28	CASSKGGLVETQYF	TGTGCCAGCAGTAAGGGGGGATTAGTAGAGACCCAGTACTTC
-	TRBJ2-7	-	TRBV12-3/TRBV12-4	CASSFRFFYEQYF	TGTGCCAGCAGTTTCCGATTTTTCTACGAGCAGTACTTC
-	TRBJ2-4	-	TRBV7-2	CASSTTTVAKNIQYF	TGTGCCAGCAGTACAACGACCGTAGCCAAAAACATTCAGTACTTC
once	TRBJ2-7	TRBD1	TRBV7-2	CASSLGDRLNEQYF	TGTGCCAGCAGCTTAGGGGACAGGCTTAACGAGCAGTACTTC
-	TRBJ2-3	TRBD2	TRBV19	CASSLLGLAGTTDTQYF	TGTGCCAGTAGTCTCCTGGGACTAGCGGGGACCACAGATACGCAGTATTTT
-	TRBJ2-7	TRBD1	TRBV6-5	CASSPRGQTHEQYF	TGTGCCAGCAGCCCCAGGGGGCAAACCCACGAGCAGTACTTC
-	TRBJ2-1	-	TRBV10-3	CATGSYNEQFF	TGTGCCACCGGGAGCTACAATGAGCAGTTCTTC
-	TRBJ2-7	TRBD2	TRBV7-6	CASGLAGTYEQYF	TGTGCCAGCGGACTAGCGGGAACGTACGAGCAGTACTTC
-	TRBJ2-5	TRBD1	TRBV24-1	CATSDLDRGRETQYF	TGTGCCACCAGTGATCTCGACAGGGGAAGGGAGACCCAGTACTTC
-	TRBJ2-1	TRBD2	TRBV3-1/TRBV3-2	CASSLSGSSYNEQFF	TGTGCCAGCAGCCTTAGCGGGAGCTCCTACAATGAGCAGTTCTTC
-	TRBJ2-3	TRBD1	TRBV5-1	CATKKEGQGTDTQYF	TGCGCCACCAAAAAGGAAGGACAGGGCACAGATACGCAGTATTTT
-	TRBJ1-1	-	TRBV2	CASRPMNTEAFF	TGTGCCAGCAGACCCATGAACACTGAAGCTTTCTTT
-	TRBJ2-7	-	TRBV6-2/TRBV6-3	CASSYSLDGTKYF	TGTGCCAGCAGTTACTCACTGGACGGGACAAAGTACTTC
-	TRBJ2-7	TRBD1	TRBV12-3/TRBV12-4	CASSLSTGNEQYF	TGTGCCAGCAGTTTATCGACAGGGAACGAGCAGTACTTC
-	TRBJ1-5	-	TRBV19	CASSSMGGDQPQHF	TGTGCCAGTAGCTCAATGGGGGGAGATCAGCCCCAGCATTTT
-	TRBJ1-2	-	TRBV25-1	CASSEYNQGLRGYTF	TGTGCCAGCAGTGAATATAACCAGGGTTTGAGGGGCTACACCTTC
-	TRBJ1-1	-	TRBV15	CATSSEQGGNTEAFF	TGTGCCACCAGCAGTGAACAGGGAGGGAACACTGAAGCTTTCTTT
-	TRBJ1-3	-	TRBV9	CASGAGVGNTIYF	TGTGCCAGCGGGGCAGGGGTTGGAAACACCATATATTTT
-	TRBJ1-5	TRBD1	TRBV6-2/TRBV6-3	CASSRWTGFGQPQHF	TGTGCCAGCAGCCGTTGGACAGGGTTTGGTCAGCCCCAGCATTTT
-	TRBJ2-6	-	TRBV9	CASSAAGTGANVLTF	TGTGCCAGCAGCGCAGCAGGGACCGGGGCCAACGTCCTGACTTTC
-	TRBJ1-5	-	TRBV27	CASTPRAGRNQPQHF	TGTGCCAGCACCCCCAGGGCAGGCCGCAATCAGCCCCAGCATTTT
-	TRBJ2-3	-	TRBV7-9	CASSLEGNLDTQYF	TGTGCCAGCAGCTTAGAAGGGAACTTGGATACGCAGTATTTT
once	TRBJ2-5	TRBD2	TRBV29-1	CSVDLAGGETQYF	TGCAGCGTTGACCTAGCGGGAGGCGAGACCCAGTACTTC
-	TRBJ1-3	-	TRBV5-6	CASSLDYSGNTIYF	TGTGCCAGCAGCTTGGATTACTCTGGAAACACCATATATTTT
-	TRBJ1-6	-	TRBV2	CASTEREVVGSPLHF	TGTGCCAGCACCGAGAGGGAAGTAGTGGGGTCACCCCTCCACTTT
-	TRBJ2-7	TRBD2	TRBV27	CASRSSGASYEQYF	TGTGCCAGCAGGTCTAGCGGGGCATCCTACGAGCAGTACTTC
-	TRBJ1-2	TRBD1	TRBV30	CAWRTTGGLLYGYTF	TGTGCCTGGAGAACGACAGGGGGCCTTCTCTATGGCTACACCTTC
-	TRBJ2-7	TRBD1	TRBV30	CAWSRDRGTYEQYF	TGTGCCTGGAGCAGGGACAGGGGAACCTACGAGCAGTACTTC
-	TRBJ1-2	-	TRBV20-1	CSASLERVQGGYTF	TGCAGTGCTAGTCTAGAGCGGGTACAGGGTGGCTACACCTTC
-	TRBJ1-5	-	TRBV18	CASSPGQTGGNQPQHF	TGTGCCAGCTCACCAGGACAGACTGGGGGCAATCAGCCCCAGCATTTT
-	TRBJ2-1	TRBD2	TRBV5-1	CASSVAKREFDEQFF	TGCGCCAGCAGCGTGGCCAAGCGGGAGTTCGATGAGCAGTTCTTC
-	TRBJ2-7	-	TRBV19	CASSISWGAYEQYF	TGTGCCAGTAGTATAAGCTGGGGGGCCTACGAGCAGTACTTC
few	TRBJ1-2	-	TRBV30	CAWSVGEGGGYTF	TGTGCCTGGAGTGTTGGGGAGGGGGGCGGCTACACCTTC
-	TRBJ1-2	-	TRBV5-1	CASSLVQGANYGYTF	TGCGCCAGCAGCTTGGTTCAGGGAGCTAACTATGGCTACACCTTC
-	TRBJ2-7	-	TRBV28	CASSKWGPIYEQYF	TGTGCCAGCAGTAAATGGGGGCCTATCTACGAGCAGTACTTC
-	TRBJ1-5	-	TRBV19	CASRGVAGNQPQHF	TGTGCCAGCAGAGGGGTTGCGGGCAATCAGCCCCAGCATTTT
-	TRBJ1-3	TRBD1	TRBV18	CASSPGQGARGNTIYF	TGTGCCAGCTCACCGGGACAGGGGGCTCGTGGAAACACCATATATTTT
-	TRBJ2-7	-	TRBV6-6	CASSYHPSPLPYEQYF	TGTGCCAGCAGTTATCATCCGTCCCCCCTGCCCTACGAGCAGTACTTC
-	TRBJ2-7	-	TRBV6-2/TRBV6-3	CASSPLGMVVRYYEQYF	TGTGCCAGCAGTCCCCTCGGAATGGTGGTGCGATACTACGAGCAGTACTTC
-	TRBJ2-5	TRBD2	TRBV7-7	CASSQRVLASGTQETQYF	TGTGCCAGCAGCCAGAGAGTCTTGGCTAGCGGGACCCAAGAGACCCAGTACTTC
-	TRBJ2-3	-	TRBV4-1	CASSQDLSAQSSTDTQYF	TGCGCCAGCAGCCAAGATCTCTCAGCGCAATCCTCCACAGATACGCAGTATTTT
-	TRBJ2-7	-	TRBV11-2	CASSYPDRPYEQYF	TGTGCCAGCAGCTACCCGGACAGACCCTACGAGCAGTACTTC
-	TRBJ2-2	-	TRBV27	CASSAPPGYTNTGELFF	TGTGCCAGCAGCGCCCCGCCGGGATATACGAACACCGGGGAGCTGTTTTTT
-	TRBJ1-3	-	TRBV10-3	CAIRRNSGNTIYF	TGTGCCATCAGGCGCAACTCTGGAAACACCATATATTTT
-	TRBJ2-1	TRBD2	TRBV27	CASSSLAGVGNEQFF	TGTGCCAGCAGTTCTTTAGCGGGAGTGGGCAATGAGCAGTTCTTC
-	TRBJ1-3	-	TRBV7-8	CASSLARQAANTIYF	TGTGCCAGCAGCTTAGCAAGACAGGCGGCAAACACCATATATTTT
-	TRBJ2-1	-	TRBV11-1	CASIRGQGYNEQFF	TGTGCCAGCATTAGAGGGCAGGGCTACAATGAGCAGTTCTTC
-	TRBJ1-2	TRBD1	TRBV6-8	CASTLDRDYGYTF	TGTGCCAGCACCCTCGACAGGGACTATGGCTACACCTTC
-	TRBJ1-5	-	TRBV28	CASSLGDYPNQPQHF	TGTGCCAGCAGTTTGGGGGACTACCCCAATCAGCCCCAGCATTTT
-	TRBJ2-2	TRBD2	TRBV9	CASSPGRGAGRGDTGELFF	TGTGCCAGCAGCCCCGGGAGGGGCGCCGGGAGAGGCGACACCGGGGAGCTGTTTTTT
-	TRBJ2-3	TRBD2	TRBV5-4	CASSMTSGRWDTQYF	TGTGCCAGCAGCATGACTAGCGGGAGATGGGATACGCAGTATTTT
many	TRBJ2-2	-	TRBV5-1	CASTPLPPGELFF	TGCGCCAGTACCCCCCTTCCCCCCGGGGAGCTGTTTTTT
-	TRBJ1-3	-	TRBV6-6	CASSNTGPLVYF	TGTGCCAGCAGTAACACGGGCCCATTGGTATATTTT
-	TRBJ1-2	TRBD1	TRBV7-2	CASSLEQGAGYGYTF	TGTGCCAGCAGCTTAGAACAGGGGGCCGGCTATGGCTACACCTTC
-	TRBJ1-1	-	TRBV11-1	CASSLVGARGFTEAFF	TGTGCCAGCAGCTTAGTAGGGGCCCGGGGTTTCACTGAAGCTTTCTTT
-	TRBJ2-5	-	TRBV11-3	CASSLGHSQETQYF	TGTGCCAGCAGCTTAGGACATTCGCAAGAGACCCAGTACTTC
-	TRBJ2-7	TRBD1	TRBV20-1	CSASDRGTEQYF	TGCAGTGCTAGTGACAGGGGAACCGAGCAGTACTTC
-	TRBJ1-2	-	TRBV9	CASSVGPGYGYTF	TGTGCCAGCAGCGTAGGTCCAGGTTATGGCTACACCTTC